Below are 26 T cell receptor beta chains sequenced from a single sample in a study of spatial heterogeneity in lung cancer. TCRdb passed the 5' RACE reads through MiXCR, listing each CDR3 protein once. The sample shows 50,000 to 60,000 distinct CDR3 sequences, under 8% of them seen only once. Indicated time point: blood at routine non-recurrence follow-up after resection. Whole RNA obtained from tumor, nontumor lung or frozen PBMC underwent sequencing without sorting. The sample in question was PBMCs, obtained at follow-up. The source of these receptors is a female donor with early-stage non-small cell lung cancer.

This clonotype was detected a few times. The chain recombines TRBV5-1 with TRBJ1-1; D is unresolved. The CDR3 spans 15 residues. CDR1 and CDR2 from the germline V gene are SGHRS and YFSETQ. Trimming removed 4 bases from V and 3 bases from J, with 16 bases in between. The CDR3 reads CASSLLPSEDTEAFF. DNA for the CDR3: TGCGCCAGCAGCCTACTACCTTCGGAGGACACTGAAGCTTTCTTT. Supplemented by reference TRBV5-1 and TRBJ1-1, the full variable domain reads KAGVTQTPRYLIKTRGQQVTLSCSPISGHRSVSWYQQTPGQGLQFLFEYFSETQRNKGNFPGRFSGRQFSNSRSEMNVSTLELGDSALYLCASSLLPSEDTEAFFGQGTRLTVV.

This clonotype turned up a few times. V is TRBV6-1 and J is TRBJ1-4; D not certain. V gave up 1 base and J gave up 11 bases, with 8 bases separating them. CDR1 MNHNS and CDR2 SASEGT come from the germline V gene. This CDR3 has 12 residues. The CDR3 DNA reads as TGTGCCAGCAGTGAAGGGAGGCGGAAACTGTTTTTT. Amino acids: CASSEGRRKLFF.

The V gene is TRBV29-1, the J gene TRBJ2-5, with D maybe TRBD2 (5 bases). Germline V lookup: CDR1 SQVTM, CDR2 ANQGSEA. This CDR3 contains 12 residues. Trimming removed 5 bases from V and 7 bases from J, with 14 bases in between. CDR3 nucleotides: TGCAGCGTTAAATACGCGGGTGGGACCCAGTACTTC. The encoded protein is CSVKYAGGTQYF.

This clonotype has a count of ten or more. This CDR3 reads CASSQGQGANTGELFF. CDR3 sequence (DNA): TGTGCCAGCAGCCAAGGCCAGGGGGCGAACACCGGGGAGCTGTTTTTT. This chain joins TRBV4-2 and TRBJ2-2, with TRBD1 identical over 7 bases. Germline assignment: CDR1 LGHNA and CDR2 YNFKEQ. The CDR3 totals 16 residues. Trimming took 1 base from V and 0 from J; bases not matched to a gene: 2.

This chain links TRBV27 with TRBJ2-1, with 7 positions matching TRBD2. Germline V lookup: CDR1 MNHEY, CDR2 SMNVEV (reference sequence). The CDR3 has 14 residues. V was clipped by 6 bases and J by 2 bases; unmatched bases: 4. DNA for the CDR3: TGTGCCAGCAGGAGGACTAGGGCCTACAATGAGCAGTTCTTC. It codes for CASRRTRAYNEQFF.

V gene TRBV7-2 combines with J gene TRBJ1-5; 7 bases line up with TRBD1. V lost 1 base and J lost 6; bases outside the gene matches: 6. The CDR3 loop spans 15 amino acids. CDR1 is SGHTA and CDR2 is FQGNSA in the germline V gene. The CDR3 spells CASSLDSGGGQPQHF. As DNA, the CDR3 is TGTGCCAGCAGCTTAGATTCAGGGGGAGGTCAGCCCCAGCATTTT. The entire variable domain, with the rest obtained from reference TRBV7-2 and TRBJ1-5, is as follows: GAGVSQSPSNKVTEKGKDVELRCDPISGHTALYWYRQSLGQGLEFLIYFQGNSAPDKSGLPSDRFSAERTGGSVSTLTIQRTQQEDSAVYLCASSLDSGGGQPQHFGDGTRLSIL.

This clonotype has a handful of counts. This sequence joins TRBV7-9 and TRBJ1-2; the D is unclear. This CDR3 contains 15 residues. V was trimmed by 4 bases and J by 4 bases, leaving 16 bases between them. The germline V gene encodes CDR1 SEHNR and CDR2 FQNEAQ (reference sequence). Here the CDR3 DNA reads TGTGCCAGCAGCTCCCTCCTCAGCGATCTCTATGGCTACACCTTC. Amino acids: CASSSLLSDLYGYTF.

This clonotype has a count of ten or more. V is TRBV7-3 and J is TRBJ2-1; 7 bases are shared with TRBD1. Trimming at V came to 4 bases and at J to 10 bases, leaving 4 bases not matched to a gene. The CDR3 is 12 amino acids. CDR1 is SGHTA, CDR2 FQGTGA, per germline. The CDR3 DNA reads TGTGCCAGCAGCTCTCCACAGGGGGAGCAGTTCTTC. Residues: CASSSPQGEQFF.

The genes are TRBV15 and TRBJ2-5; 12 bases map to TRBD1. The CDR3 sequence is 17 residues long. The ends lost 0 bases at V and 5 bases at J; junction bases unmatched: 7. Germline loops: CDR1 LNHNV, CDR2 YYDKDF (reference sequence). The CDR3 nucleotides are TGTGCCACCAGCAGAGAACCGCGGGACAGGGGGCACGAGACCCAGTACTTC. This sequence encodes CATSREPRDRGHETQYF.

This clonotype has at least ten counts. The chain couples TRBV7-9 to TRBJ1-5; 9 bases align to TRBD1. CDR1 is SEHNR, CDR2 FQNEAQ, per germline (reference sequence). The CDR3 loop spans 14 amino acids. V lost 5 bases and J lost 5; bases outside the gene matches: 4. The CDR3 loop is CASSSRDRDQPQHF. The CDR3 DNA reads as TGTGCCAGCAGCAGCCGGGACAGGGATCAGCCCCAGCATTTT.

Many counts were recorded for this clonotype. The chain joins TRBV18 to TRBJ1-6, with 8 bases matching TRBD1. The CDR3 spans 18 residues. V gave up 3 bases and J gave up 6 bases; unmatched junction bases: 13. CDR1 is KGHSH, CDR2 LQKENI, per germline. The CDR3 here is CASSPTRVSGGSNSPLHF. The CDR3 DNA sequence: TGTGCCAGCTCACCCACACGTGTTTCAGGGGGCTCTAATTCACCCCTCCACTTT.

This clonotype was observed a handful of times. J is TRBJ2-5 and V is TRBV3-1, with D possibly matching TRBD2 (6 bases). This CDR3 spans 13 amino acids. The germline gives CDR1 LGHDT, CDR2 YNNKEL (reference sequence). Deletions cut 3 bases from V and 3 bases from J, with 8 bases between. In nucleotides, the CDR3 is TGTGCCAGCAGCCAGCGGGGCGAAGAGACCCAGTACTTC. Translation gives CASSQRGEETQYF.

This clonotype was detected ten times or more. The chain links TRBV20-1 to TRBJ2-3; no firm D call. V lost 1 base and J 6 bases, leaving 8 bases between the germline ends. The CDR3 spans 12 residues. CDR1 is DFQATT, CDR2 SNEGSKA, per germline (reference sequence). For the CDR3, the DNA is TGCAGTGCTAGAGCGGCAGAGGATACGCAGTATTTT. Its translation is CSARAAEDTQYF.

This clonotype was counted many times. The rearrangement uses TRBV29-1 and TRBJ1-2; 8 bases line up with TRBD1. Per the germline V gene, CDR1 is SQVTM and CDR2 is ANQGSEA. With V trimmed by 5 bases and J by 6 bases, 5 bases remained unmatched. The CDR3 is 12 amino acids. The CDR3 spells CSVPDRAHGYTF. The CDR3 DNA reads TGCAGCGTTCCGGACAGGGCACATGGCTACACCTTC. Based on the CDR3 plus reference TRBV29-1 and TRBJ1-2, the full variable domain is SAVISQKPSRDICQRGTSLTIQCQVDSQVTMMFWYRQQPGQSLTLIATANQGSEATYESGFVIDKFPISRPNLTFSTLTVSNMSPEDSSIYLCSVPDRAHGYTFGSGTRLTVV.

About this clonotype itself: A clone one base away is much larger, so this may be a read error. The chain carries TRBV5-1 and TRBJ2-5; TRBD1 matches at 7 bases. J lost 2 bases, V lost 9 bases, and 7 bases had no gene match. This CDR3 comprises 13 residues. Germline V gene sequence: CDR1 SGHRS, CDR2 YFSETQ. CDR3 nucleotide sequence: TGCGCCACTCGGGGCAGGGGGCAAGAGACCCAGTACTTC. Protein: CATRGRGQETQYF.

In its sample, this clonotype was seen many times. For the CDR3, the DNA is TGTGCCATCAAGGGAGCGGTACAAGAGACCCAGTACTTC. It is translated as CAIKGAVQETQYF. This rearrangement joins TRBV10-3 to TRBJ2-5, with D possibly being TRBD2 (5 bases). The CDR3 extends over 13 amino acids. Germline values: CDR1 ENHRY, CDR2 SYGVKD. Trimming stripped 7 bases from V and 2 bases from J, with 11 bases between.

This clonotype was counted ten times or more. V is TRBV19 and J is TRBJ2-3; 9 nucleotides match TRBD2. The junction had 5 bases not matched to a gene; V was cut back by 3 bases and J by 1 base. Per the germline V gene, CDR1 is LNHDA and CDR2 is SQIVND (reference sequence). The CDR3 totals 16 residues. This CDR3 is CASSITASGGTDTQYF. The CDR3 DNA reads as TGTGCCAGTAGTATCACCGCTAGCGGGGGCACAGATACGCAGTATTTT.

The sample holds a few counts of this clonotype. The CDR3 protein is CASSSPVADEQFF. The CDR3 DNA follows: TGTGCCAGCAGCTCCCCAGTAGCGGATGAGCAGTTCTTC. The chain employs TRBV11-2 and TRBJ2-1; tentative D call: TRBD2 (6 bases). The V and J ends lost 4 bases and 8 bases respectively, with 12 bases between them. The CDR3 has 13 amino acids. Germline assignment: CDR1 SGHAT and CDR2 FQNNGV. Variable domain in full (rest from reference TRBV11-2 and TRBJ2-1): EAGVAQSPRYKIIEKRQSVAFWCNPISGHATLYWYQQILGQGPKLLIQFQNNGVVDDSQLPKDRFSAERLKGVDSTLKIQPAKLEDSAVYLCASSSPVADEQFFGPGTRLTVL.

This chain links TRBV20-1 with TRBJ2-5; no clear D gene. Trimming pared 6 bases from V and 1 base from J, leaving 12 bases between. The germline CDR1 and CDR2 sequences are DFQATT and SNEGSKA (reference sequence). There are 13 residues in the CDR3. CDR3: CSANVPTQETQYF. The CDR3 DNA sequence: TGCAGTGCCAACGTCCCTACCCAAGAGACCCAGTACTTC.

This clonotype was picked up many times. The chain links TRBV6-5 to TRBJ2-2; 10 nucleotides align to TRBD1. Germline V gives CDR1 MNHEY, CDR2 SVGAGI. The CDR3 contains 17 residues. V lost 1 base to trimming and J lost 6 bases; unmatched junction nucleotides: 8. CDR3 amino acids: CASSYFLPGQGAGELFF. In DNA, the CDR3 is TGTGCCAGCAGTTACTTTCTACCCGGACAGGGGGCCGGGGAGCTGTTTTTT.

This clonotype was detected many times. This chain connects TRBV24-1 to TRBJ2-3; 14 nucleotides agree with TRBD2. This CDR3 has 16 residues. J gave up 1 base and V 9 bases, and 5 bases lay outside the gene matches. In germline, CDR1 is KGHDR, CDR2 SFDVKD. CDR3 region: CATGPGLAGGTDTQYF. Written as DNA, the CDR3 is TGTGCCACCGGTCCGGGACTAGCGGGAGGCACAGATACGCAGTATTTT.

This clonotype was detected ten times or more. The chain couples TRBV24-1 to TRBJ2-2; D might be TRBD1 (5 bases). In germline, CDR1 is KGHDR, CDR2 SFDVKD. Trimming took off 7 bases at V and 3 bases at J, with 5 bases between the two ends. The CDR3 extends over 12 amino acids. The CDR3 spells CATRGDTGELFF. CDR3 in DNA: TGTGCCACCAGAGGGGACACCGGGGAGCTGTTTTTT.

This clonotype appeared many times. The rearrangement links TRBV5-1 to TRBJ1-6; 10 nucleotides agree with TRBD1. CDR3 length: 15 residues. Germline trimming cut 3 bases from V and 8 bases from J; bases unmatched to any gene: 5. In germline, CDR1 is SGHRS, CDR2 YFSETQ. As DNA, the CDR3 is TGCGCCAGCAGCTGGACAGGGGGGGATCATTCACCCCTCCACTTT. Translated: CASSWTGGDHSPLHF.

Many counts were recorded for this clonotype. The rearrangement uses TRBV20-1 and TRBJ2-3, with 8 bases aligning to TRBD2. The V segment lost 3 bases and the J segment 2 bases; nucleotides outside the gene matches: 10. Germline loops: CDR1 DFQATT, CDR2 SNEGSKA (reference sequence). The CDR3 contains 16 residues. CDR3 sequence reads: CSARDPSRGVTDTQYF. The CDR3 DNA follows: TGCAGTGCTAGGGACCCCTCGCGGGGGGTCACAGATACGCAGTATTTT.

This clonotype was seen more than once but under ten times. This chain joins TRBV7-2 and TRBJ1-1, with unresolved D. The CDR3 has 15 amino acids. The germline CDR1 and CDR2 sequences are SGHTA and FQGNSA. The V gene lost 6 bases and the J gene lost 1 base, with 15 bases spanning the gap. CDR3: CASREDGSWNTEAFF. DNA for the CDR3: TGTGCCAGCAGGGAGGACGGAAGCTGGAACACTGAAGCTTTCTTT.

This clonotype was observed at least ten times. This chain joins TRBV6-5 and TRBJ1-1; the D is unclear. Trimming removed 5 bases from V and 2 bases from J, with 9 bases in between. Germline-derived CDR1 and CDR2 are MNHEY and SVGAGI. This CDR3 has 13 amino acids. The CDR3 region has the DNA TGTGCCAGCAGTCGGACCACCAACACTGAAGCTTTCTTT. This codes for CASSRTTNTEAFF.